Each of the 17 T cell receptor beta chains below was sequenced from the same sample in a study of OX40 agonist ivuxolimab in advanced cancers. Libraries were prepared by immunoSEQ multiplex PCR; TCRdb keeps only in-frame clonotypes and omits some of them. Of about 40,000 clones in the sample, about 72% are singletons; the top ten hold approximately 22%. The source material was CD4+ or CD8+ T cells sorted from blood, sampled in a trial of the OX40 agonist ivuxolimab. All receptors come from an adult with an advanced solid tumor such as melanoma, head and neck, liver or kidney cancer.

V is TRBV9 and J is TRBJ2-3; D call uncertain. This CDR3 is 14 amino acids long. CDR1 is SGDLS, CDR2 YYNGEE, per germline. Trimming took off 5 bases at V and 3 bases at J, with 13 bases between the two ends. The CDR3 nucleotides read TGTGCCAGCAGTTCCCTTATAGGAACAGATACGCAGTATTTT. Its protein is CASSSLIGTDTQYF.

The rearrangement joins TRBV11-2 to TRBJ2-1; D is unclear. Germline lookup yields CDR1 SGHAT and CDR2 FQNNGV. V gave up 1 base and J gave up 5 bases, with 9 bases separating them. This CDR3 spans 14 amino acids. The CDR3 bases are TGTGCCAGCAGCTTAGTTACAGAGAACAATGAGCAGTTCTTC. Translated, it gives CASSLVTENNEQFF.

The CDR3 reads CATSAGTDLNQPQHF. The CDR3 DNA follows: TGTGCCACCAGCGCCGGGACAGACCTGAATCAGCCCCAGCATTTT. V and J are TRBV15 and TRBJ1-5; 7 bases match TRBD1. V lost 5 bases and J lost 4; bases outside the gene matches: 8. Germline CDR1 and CDR2: LNHNV and YYDKDF (reference sequence). The CDR3 contains 15 residues.

The CDR3 region has the DNA TGTGCCAGCAGTTTCGATCGTCGGGAAAACGAGCAGTACTTC. Protein product: CASSFDRRENEQYF. The J gene is TRBJ2-7, the V gene TRBV27; weak D call: TRBD2 (5 bases). CDR3 length: 14 residues. The V gene lost 3 bases and the J gene lost 5 bases, with 14 bases spanning the gap. Germline assignment: CDR1 MNHEY and CDR2 SMNVEV (reference sequence).

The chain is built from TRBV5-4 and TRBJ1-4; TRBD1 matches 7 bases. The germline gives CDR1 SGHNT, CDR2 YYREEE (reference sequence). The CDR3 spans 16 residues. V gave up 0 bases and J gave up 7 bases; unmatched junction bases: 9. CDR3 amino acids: CASSLGGQASGEKLFF. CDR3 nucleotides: TGTGCCAGCAGCTTGGGCGGACAGGCTAGCGGTGAAAAACTGTTTTTT.

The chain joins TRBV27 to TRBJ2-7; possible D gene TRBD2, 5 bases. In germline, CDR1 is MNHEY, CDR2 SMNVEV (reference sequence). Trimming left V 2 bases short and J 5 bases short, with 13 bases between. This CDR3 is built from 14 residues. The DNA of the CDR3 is TGTGCCAGCAGTTTAGGTGGGAGAACCCACGAGCAGTACTTC. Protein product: CASSLGGRTHEQYF.

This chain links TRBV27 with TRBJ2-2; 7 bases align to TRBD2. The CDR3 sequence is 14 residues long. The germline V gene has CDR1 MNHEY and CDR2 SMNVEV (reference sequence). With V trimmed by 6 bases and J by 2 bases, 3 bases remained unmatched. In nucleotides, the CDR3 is TGTGCCAGCAGCCCGGGACTAAACACCGGGGAGCTGTTTTTT. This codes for CASSPGLNTGELFF.

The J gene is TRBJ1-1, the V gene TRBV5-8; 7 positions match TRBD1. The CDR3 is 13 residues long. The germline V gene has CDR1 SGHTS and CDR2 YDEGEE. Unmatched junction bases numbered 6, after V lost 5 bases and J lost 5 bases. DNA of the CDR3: TGTGCCAGCAGGCAAGGGGGCTGGACTGAAGCTTTCTTT. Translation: CASRQGGWTEAFF.

This CDR3 is CASSAQGFGEQYF. CDR3 coding DNA: TGTGCCAGCAGTGCGCAGGGGTTCGGCGAGCAGTACTTC. The chain employs TRBV2 and TRBJ2-7; D possibly corresponds to TRBD1 (6 bases). CDR1 is SNHLY, CDR2 FYNNEI, per germline. The length of the CDR3 is 13 residues. V lost 4 bases to trimming and J lost 6 bases, with 13 bases between them.

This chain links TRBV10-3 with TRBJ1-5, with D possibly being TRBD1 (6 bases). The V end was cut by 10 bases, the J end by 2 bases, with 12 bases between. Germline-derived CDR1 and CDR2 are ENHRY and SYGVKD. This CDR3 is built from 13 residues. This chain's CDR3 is CATDSAGNQPQHF. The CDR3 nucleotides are TGTGCCACGGACAGTGCTGGCAATCAGCCCCAGCATTTT.

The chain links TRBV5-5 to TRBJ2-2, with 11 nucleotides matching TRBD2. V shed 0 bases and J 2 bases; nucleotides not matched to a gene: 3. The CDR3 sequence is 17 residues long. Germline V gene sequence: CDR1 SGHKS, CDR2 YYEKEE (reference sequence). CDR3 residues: CASSLVLAGANTGELFF. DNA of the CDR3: TGTGCCAGCAGCTTGGTACTAGCGGGAGCCAACACCGGGGAGCTGTTTTTT. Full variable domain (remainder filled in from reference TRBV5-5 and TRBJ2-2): DAGVTQSPTHLIKTRGQQVTLRCSPISGHKSVSWYQQVLGQGPQFIFQYYEKEERGRGNFPDRFSARQFPNYSSELNVNALLLGDSALYLCASSLVLAGANTGELFFGEGSRLTVL.

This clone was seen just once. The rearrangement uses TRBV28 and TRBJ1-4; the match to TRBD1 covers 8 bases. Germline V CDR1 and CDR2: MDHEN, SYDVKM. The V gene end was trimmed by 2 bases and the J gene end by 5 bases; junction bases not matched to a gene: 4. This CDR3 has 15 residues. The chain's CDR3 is CASSLTGGGNEKLFF. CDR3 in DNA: TGTGCCAGCAGTTTAACAGGGGGGGGGAATGAAAAACTGTTTTTT.

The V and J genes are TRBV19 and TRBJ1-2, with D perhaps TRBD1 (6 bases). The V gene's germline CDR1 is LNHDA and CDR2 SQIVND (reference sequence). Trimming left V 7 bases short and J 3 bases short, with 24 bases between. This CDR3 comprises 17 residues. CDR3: CASTQIIGQTFYYGYTF. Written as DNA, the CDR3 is TGTGCCAGTACCCAGATAATCGGACAGACATTCTACTATGGCTACACCTTC.

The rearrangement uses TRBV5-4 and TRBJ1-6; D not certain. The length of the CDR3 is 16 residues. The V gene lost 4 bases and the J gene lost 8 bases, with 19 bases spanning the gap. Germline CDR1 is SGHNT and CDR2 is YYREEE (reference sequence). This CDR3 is CASSTMRTDLHSPLHF. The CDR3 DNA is TGTGCCAGCAGCACGATGCGGACCGACTTGCATTCACCCCTCCACTTT.

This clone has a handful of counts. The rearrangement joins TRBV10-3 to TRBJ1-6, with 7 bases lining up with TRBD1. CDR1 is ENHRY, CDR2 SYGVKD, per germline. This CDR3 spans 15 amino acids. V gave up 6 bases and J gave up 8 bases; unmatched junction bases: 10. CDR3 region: CAIRTRQGEDSPLHF. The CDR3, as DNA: TGTGCCATCAGAACTAGACAGGGCGAGGATTCACCCCTCCACTTT.

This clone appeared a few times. The CDR3 DNA reads as TGTGCCAGCAGTGACAGGGAGGTGAACACCGGGGAGCTGTTTTTT. This translates into CASSDREVNTGELFF. The chain joins TRBV27 to TRBJ2-2, with D possibly TRBD1 on 7 matching bases. V lost 5 bases and J lost 1, with 11 bases in between. The CDR3 length is 15 residues. Looked up from germline, CDR1 is MNHEY and CDR2 is SMNVEV (reference sequence).

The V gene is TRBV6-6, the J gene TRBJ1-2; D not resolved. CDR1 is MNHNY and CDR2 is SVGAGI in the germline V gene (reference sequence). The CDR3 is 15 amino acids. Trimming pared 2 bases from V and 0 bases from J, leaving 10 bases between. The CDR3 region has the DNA TGTGCCAGCAGTTACGGGCAGCCCGCTAACTATGGCTACACCTTC. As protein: CASSYGQPANYGYTF.